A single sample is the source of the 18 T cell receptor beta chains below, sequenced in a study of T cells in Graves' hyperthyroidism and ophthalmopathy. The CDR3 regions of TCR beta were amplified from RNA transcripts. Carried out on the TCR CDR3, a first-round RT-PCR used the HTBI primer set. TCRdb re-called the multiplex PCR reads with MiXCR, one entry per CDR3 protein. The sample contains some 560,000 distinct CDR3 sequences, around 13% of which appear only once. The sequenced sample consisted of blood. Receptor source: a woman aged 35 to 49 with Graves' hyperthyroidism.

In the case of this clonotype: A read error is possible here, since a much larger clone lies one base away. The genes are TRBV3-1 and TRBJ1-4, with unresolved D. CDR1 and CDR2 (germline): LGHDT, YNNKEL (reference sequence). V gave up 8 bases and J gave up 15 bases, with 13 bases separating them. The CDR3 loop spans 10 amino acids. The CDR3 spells CASGGPNVFF. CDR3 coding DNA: TGTGCCAGCGGTGGGCCTAATGTGTTTTTT.

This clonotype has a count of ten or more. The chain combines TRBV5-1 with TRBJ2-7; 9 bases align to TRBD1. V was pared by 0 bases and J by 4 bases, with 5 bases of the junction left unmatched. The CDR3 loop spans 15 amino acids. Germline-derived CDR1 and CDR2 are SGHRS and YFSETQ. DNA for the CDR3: TGCGCCAGCAGCTTGGACGGGACAGGGATATACGAGCAGTACTTC. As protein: CASSLDGTGIYEQYF. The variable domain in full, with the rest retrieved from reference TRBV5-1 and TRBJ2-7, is KAGVTQTPRYLIKTRGQQVTLSCSPISGHRSVSWYQQTPGQGLQFLFEYFSETQRNKGNFPGRFSGRQFSNSRSEMNVSTLELGDSALYLCASSLDGTGIYEQYFGPGTRLTVT.

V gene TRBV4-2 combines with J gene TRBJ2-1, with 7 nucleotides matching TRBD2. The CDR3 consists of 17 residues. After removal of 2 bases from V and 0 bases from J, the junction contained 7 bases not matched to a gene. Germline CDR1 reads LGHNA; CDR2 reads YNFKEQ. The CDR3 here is CASSQLGGSGSYNEQFF. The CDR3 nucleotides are TGTGCCAGCAGCCAACTTGGCGGGAGTGGCTCCTACAATGAGCAGTTCTTC.

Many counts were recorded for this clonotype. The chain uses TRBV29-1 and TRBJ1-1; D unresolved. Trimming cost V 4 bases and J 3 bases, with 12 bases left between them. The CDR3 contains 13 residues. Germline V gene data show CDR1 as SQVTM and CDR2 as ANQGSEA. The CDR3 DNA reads TGCAGCGTTGGACGTAGTACGGACACTGAAGCTTTCTTT. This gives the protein CSVGRSTDTEAFF.

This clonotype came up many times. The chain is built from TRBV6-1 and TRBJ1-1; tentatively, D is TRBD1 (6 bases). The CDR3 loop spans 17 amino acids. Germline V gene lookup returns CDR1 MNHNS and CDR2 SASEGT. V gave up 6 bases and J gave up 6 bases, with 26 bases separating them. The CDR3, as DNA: TGTGCCAGCAGCCCGATATCCACCCAGGGGTTAAACTCTGAAGCTTTCTTT. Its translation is CASSPISTQGLNSEAFF.

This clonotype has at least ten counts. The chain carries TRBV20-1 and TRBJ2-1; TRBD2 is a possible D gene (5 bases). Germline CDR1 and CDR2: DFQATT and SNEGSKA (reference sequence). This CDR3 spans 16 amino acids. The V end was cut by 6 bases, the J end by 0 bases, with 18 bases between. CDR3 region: CSAEQTTTSSYNEQFF. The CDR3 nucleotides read TGCAGTGCGGAACAGACTACCACGAGCTCCTACAATGAGCAGTTCTTC.

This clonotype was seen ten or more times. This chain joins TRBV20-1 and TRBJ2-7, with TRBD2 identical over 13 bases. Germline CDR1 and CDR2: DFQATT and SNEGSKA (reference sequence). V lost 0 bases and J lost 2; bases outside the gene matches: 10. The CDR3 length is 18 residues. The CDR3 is CSARDQGGGTSGTYEQYF. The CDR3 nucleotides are TGCAGTGCTAGAGATCAAGGGGGAGGGACTAGCGGGACCTACGAGCAGTACTTC.

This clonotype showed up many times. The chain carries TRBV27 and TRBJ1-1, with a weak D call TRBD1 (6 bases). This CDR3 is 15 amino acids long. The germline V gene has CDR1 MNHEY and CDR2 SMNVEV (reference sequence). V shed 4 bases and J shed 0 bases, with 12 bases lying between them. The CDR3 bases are TGTGCCAGCAGTTCCCTACAGGGTTTGAACACTGAAGCTTTCTTT. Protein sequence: CASSSLQGLNTEAFF.

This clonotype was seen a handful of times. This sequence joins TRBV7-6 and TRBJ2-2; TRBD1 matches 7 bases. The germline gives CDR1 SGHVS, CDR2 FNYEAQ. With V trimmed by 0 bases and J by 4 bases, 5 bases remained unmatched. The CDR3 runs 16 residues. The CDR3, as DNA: TGTGCCAGCAGCTTAGCGGCGACAGGGTTCACCGGGGAGCTGTTTTTT. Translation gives CASSLAATGFTGELFF. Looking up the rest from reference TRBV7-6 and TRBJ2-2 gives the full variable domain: GAGVSQSPRYKVTKRGQDVALRCDPISGHVSLYWYRQALGQGPEFLTYFNYEAQQDKSGLPNDRFSAERPEGSISTLTIQRTEQRDSAMYRCASSLAATGFTGELFFGEGSRLTVL.

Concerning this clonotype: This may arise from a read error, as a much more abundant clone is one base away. Here the CDR3 DNA reads TGCAGTGGGGGCCCCGGGACTAGCGGGACCACCGGGGAGCTGTTTTTT. Its translation is CSGGPGTSGTTGELFF. V and J are TRBV20-1 and TRBJ2-2, with 13 bases aligning to TRBD2. This CDR3 comprises 16 residues. Trimming took 7 bases from V and 4 from J; bases not matched to a gene: 9. Looked up from germline, CDR1 is DFQATT and CDR2 is SNEGSKA (reference sequence).

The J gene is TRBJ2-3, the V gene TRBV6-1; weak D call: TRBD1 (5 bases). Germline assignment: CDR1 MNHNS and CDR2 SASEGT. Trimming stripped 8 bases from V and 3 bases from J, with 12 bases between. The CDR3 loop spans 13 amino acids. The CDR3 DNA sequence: TGTGCCAGCTGGGGCATGGGGACAGATACGCAGTATTTT. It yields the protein CASWGMGTDTQYF.

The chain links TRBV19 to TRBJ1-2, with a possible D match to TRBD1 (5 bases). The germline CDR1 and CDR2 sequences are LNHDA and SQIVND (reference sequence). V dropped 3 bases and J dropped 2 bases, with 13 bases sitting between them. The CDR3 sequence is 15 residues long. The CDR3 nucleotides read TGTGCCAGTAGTATGGGAAAGACAGCAAACTATGGCTACACCTTC. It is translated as CASSMGKTANYGYTF. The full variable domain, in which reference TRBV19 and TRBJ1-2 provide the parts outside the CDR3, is DGGITQSPKYLFRKEGQNVTLSCEQNLNHDAMYWYRQDPGQGLRLIYYSQIVNDFQKGDIAEGYSVSREKKESFPLTVTSAQKNPTAFYLCASSMGKTANYGYTFGSGTRLTVV.

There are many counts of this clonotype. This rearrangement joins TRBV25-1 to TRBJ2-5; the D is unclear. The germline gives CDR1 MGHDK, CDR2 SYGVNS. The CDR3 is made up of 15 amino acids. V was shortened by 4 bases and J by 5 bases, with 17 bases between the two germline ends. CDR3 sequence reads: CASSARRTAGETQYF. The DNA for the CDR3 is TGTGCCAGCAGTGCTAGACGGACGGCTGGGGAGACCCAGTACTTC.

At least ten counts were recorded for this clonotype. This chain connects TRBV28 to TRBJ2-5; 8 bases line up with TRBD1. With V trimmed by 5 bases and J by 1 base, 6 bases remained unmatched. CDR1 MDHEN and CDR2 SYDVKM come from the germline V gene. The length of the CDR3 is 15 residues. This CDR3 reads CASSPTGGSQETQYF. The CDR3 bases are TGTGCCAGCAGTCCCACAGGGGGTTCCCAAGAGACCCAGTACTTC.

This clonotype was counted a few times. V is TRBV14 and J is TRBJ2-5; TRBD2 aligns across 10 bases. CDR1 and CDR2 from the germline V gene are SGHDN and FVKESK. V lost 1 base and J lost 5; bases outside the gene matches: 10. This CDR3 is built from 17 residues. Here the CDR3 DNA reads TGTGCCAGCAGCCAAGGAATAGCTACTAGCGGGATGGAGACCCAGTACTTC. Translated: CASSQGIATSGMETQYF.

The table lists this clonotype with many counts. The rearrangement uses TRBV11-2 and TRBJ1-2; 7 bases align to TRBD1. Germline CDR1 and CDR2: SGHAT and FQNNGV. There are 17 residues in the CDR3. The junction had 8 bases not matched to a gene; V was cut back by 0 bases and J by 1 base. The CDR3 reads CASSLDLTGPLNYGYTF. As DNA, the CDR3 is TGTGCCAGCAGCTTAGACCTGACAGGGCCGCTTAACTATGGCTACACCTTC.

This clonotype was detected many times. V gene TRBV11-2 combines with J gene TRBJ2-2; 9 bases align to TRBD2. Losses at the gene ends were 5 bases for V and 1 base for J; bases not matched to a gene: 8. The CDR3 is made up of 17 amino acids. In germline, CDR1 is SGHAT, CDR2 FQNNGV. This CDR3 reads CASSPKREVQNTGELFF. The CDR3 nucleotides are TGTGCCAGCAGCCCTAAGCGGGAGGTTCAGAACACCGGGGAGCTGTTTTTT.

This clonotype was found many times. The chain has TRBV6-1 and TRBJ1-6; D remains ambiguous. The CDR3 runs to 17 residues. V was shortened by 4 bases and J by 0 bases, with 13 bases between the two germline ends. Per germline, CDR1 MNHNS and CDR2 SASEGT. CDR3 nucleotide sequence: TGTGCCAGCAGTGGGACTCCCAGGAGCTCCTATAATTCACCCCTCCACTTT. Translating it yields CASSGTPRSSYNSPLHF.